Listed below are T cell receptor beta chains from one sample, sequenced in a study of shared clonotypes between healthy human individuals. Assay used: immunoSEQ multiplex PCR; TCRdb lists only in-frame clones, some missing. The data hold millions of clones, with more than 80% observed a single time. The sequencing input was naive CD4+ T cells sorted from blood. All receptors derive from a young man in good health. Each CDR3 is given with its conserved first and last residue. D genes are given only for firm matches. Clone sizes are given selectively: once, few, many, or a class where the clone is expanded.

TRBJ2-3	TRBV21-1	.	.	CASIPGAGTGGCTDTQYF	TGTGCCAGCATCCCAGGGGCCGGGACAGGGGGCTGCACAGATACGCAGTATTTT
TRBJ1-3	TRBV15	.	.	CATSRGQSSGNTIYF	TGTGCCACCAGCAGAGGACAGAGCTCTGGAAACACCATATATTTT
TRBJ2-5	TRBV2	.	.	CASSGQVGPGETQYF	TGTGCCAGCAGTGGCCAGGTCGGCCCAGGGGAGACCCAGTACTTC
TRBJ1-2	TRBV2	TRBD1	.	CASSEGAGQVLSYGYTF	TGTGCCAGCAGTGAAGGTGCGGGACAGGTCTTGAGCTATGGCTACACCTTC
TRBJ2-5	TRBV19	TRBD1	.	CASSIDPGTGSQETQYF	TGTGCCAGTAGTATAGATCCCGGGACAGGTAGCCAAGAGACCCAGTACTTC
TRBJ1-6	TRBV2	TRBD1	.	CASSWDRVGDSPLHF	TGTGCCAGCAGTTGGGACAGGGTAGGGGATTCACCCCTCCACTTT
TRBJ2-7	TRBV19	TRBD1	.	CASSPWTGGYEQYF	TGTGCCAGTAGTCCGTGGACAGGGGGCTACGAGCAGTACTTC
TRBJ2-2	TRBV10-3	TRBD2	.	CAIRGTSGTGELFF	TGTGCCATCAGGGGGACTAGCGGGACCGGGGAGCTGTTTTTT
TRBJ2-3	TRBV10-3	.	once	CAISRGTDTQYF	TGTGCCATCAGTAGGGGCACAGATACGCAGTATTTT
TRBJ2-6	TRBV19	.	.	CASRQQGAGANVLTF	TGTGCCAGTAGGCAACAGGGAGCTGGGGCCAACGTCCTGACTTTC
TRBJ2-3	TRBV11-3	TRBD2	once	CASSFGTSATDTQYF	TGTGCCAGCAGCTTTGGGACTAGCGCGACAGATACGCAGTATTTT
TRBJ2-1	TRBV7-2	TRBD1	.	CASSPFGTGAYNEQFF	TGTGCCAGCAGCCCGTTTGGGACAGGGGCCTACAATGAGCAGTTCTTC
TRBJ2-3	TRBV15	.	.	CATSSAPLRAADTQYF	TGTGCCACCAGCAGCGCCCCACTAAGAGCGGCAGATACGCAGTATTTT
TRBJ1-1	TRBV15	.	.	CATSRAQGDGTEAFF	TGTGCCACCAGCAGGGCACAGGGCGATGGCACTGAAGCTTTCTTT
TRBJ1-6	TRBV7-2	.	once	CASSQAGADLSPLHF	TGTGCCAGCAGTCAGGCGGGGGCAGATCTTTCACCCCTCCACTTT
TRBJ2-7	TRBV5-1	.	.	CASSLGKEGPYEQYF	TGCGCCAGCAGCTTGGGTAAAGAGGGGCCATACGAGCAGTACTTC
TRBJ2-7	TRBV5-1	.	.	CASSLARAGIYEQYF	TGCGCCAGCAGCTTGGCCAGGGCAGGGATCTACGAGCAGTACTTC
TRBJ2-7	TRBV2	TRBD1	.	CASSWGQGGDEQYF	TGTGCCAGCAGTTGGGGACAGGGCGGCGACGAGCAGTACTTC
TRBJ2-1	TRBV2	.	.	CASQTEGMGYNEQFF	TGTGCCAGCCAGACCGAGGGGATGGGGTACAATGAGCAGTTCTTC
TRBJ2-5	TRBV7-2	.	.	CASSREGQPQETQYF	TGTGCCAGCAGCCGGGAGGGACAGCCCCAAGAGACCCAGTACTTC
TRBJ2-7	TRBV7-2	.	.	CASSLRRGRYEQYF	TGTGCCAGCAGCTTACGCCGGGGTCGCTACGAGCAGTACTTC
TRBJ2-5	TRBV7-2	TRBD2	.	CASSTTSGRGETQYF	TGTGCCAGCAGTACGACTAGCGGGAGGGGAGAGACCCAGTACTTC
TRBJ2-3	TRBV5-1	TRBD2	.	CASSLGLAGVKDTQYF	TGCGCCAGCAGCTTGGGACTAGCGGGAGTGAAAGATACGCAGTATTTT
TRBJ1-1	TRBV7-2	.	.	CASSLELENTEAFF	TGTGCCAGCAGCTTAGAACTGGAGAACACTGAAGCTTTCTTT
TRBJ1-2	TRBV19	.	.	CASREDRANYGYTF	TGTGCCAGTAGAGAAGACAGAGCTAACTATGGCTACACCTTC